This note documents a single T cell receptor beta chain sequence. V was trimmed by 4 bases and J by 8 bases, leaving 11 bases between them. CDR3 size: 12 residues. In the original processing: Reference gene primer amplification in the assay estimated nucleated cell counts. Profiling relied on immunoSEQ multiplex PCR, and the TCRdb table lists in-frame clones only, not all of them. V and J calls and clone size come straight from that table; D and trimming were deduced from the DNA. The sample lists roughly 140,000 clones, approximately 88% occurring once. The data were obtained in a study of blood T cell repertoires in COVID-19. The wider study: From the United States, Italy and Spain came samples of acute and convalescent COVID-19. Sample material is recorded as cDNA or gDNA derived from T cells, B-cell-depleted T cells, or PBMCs.

The chain couples TRBV12-3 or TRBV12-4 to TRBJ1-2, with D possibly being TRBD1 (6 bases). The sequenced sample was peripheral blood. This receptor was obtained from a human donor in a cohort sampled during active COVID-19. The DNA of the CDR3 is TGTGCCAGCAGTTCCCGCAGGGGCGGCTACACCTTC. This codes for CASSSRRGGYTF.